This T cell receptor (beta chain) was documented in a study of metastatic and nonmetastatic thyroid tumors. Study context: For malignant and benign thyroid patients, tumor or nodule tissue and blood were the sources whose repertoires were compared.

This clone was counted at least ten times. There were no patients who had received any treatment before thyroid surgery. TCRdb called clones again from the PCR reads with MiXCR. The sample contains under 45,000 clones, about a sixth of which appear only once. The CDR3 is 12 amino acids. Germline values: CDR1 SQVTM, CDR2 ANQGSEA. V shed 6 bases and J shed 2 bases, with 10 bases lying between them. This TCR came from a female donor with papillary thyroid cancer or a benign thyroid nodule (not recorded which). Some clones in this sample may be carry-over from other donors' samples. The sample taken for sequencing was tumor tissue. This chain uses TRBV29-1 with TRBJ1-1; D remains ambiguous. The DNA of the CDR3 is TGCAGCGTGAAAGGAGGAAACACTGAAGCTTTCTTT. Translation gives CSVKGGNTEAFF.